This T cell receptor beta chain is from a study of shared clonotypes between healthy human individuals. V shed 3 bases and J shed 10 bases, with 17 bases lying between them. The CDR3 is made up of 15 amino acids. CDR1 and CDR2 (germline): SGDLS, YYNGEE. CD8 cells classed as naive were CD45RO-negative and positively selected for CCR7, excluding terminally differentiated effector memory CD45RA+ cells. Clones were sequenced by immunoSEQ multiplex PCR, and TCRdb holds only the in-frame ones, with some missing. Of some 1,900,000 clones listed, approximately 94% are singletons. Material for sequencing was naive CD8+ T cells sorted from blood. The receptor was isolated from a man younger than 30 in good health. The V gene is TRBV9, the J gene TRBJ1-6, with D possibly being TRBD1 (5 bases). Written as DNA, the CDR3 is TGTGCCAGCAGCGAGGAGGGGACGAGTGGGTCACCCCTCCACTTT. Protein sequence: CASSEEGTSGSPLHF.